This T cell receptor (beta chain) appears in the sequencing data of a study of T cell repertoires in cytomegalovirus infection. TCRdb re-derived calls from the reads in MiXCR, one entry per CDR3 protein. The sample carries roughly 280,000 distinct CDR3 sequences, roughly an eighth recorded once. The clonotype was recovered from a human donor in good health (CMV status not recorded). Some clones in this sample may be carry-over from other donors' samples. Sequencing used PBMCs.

CDR3 sequence: CSARDVRDLGYGYTF. For the CDR3, the DNA is TGCAGTGCTAGAGATGTCAGGGATCTTGGCTATGGCTACACCTTC. V usage is TRBV20-1 and J usage is TRBJ1-2; D is possibly TRBD1 (5 bases). CDR1 is DFQATT and CDR2 is SNEGSKA in the germline V gene (reference sequence). The CDR3 contains 15 residues. Trimming removed 0 bases from V and 4 bases from J, with 15 bases in between.